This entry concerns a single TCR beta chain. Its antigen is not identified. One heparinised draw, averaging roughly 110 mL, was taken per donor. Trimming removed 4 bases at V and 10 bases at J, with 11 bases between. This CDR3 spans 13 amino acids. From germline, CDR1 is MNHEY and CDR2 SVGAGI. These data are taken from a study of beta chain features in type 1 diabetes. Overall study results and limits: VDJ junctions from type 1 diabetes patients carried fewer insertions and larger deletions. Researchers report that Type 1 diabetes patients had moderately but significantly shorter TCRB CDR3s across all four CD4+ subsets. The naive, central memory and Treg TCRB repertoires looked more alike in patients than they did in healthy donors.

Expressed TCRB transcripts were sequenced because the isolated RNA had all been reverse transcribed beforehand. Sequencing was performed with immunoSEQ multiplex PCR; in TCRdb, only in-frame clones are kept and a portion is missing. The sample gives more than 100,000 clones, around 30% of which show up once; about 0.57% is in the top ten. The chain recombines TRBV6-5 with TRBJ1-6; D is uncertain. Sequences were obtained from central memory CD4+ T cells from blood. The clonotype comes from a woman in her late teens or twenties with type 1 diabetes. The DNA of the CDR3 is TGTGCCAGCAGTTCCGGGGAAAGGTCACCCCTCCACTTT. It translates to CASSSGERSPLHF.